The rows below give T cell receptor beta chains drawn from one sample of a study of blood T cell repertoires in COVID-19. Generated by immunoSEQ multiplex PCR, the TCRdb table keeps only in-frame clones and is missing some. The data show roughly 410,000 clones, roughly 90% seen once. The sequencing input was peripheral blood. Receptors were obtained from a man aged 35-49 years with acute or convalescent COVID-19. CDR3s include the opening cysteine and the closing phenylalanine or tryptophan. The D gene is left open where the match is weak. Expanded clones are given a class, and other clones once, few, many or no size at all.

CDR3: CASSLGQGRDNEQFF
DNA: TGTGCCAGCAGCCTCGGACAGGGGCGGGACAATGAGCAGTTCTTC
J: TRBJ2-1
size: NA
D: TRBD1
V: TRBV7-8

CDR3: CASTRGRGTEAFF
DNA: TGTGCCAGCACCAGGGGGCGCGGCACTGAAGCTTTCTTT
J: TRBJ1-1
size: NA
D: TRBD1
V: TRBV11-2

CDR3: CASSLSSSGRAGELFF
DNA: TGCGCCAGCAGCTTGTCATCGAGCGGGAGAGCCGGGGAGCTGTTTTTT
J: TRBJ2-2
size: NA
D: TRBD2
V: TRBV5-1

CDR3: CASSALASTDTQYF
DNA: TGTGCCAGCAGCGCCCTGGCTAGCACAGATACGCAGTATTTT
J: TRBJ2-3
size: NA
D: NA
V: TRBV9

CDR3: CASSLAGPSGTDTQYF
DNA: TGCGCCAGCAGCTTGGCCGGGCCCTCGGGGACAGATACGCAGTATTTT
J: TRBJ2-3
size: NA
D: NA
V: TRBV5-1

CDR3: CASSALAGGTYNEQFF
DNA: TGTGCCAGCAGCGCACTAGCGGGGGGAACCTACAATGAGCAGTTCTTC
J: TRBJ2-1
size: once
D: TRBD2
V: TRBV9

CDR3: CASRMGGDSYNEQFF
DNA: TGTGCCAGCCGAATGGGCGGGGACAGTTACAATGAGCAGTTCTTC
J: TRBJ2-1
size: NA
D: NA
V: TRBV28

CDR3: CASTEWSTEAFF
DNA: TGTGCCAGCACCGAGTGGTCCACTGAAGCTTTCTTT
J: TRBJ1-1
size: NA
D: NA
V: TRBV28

CDR3: CASSETRVTGYTF
DNA: TGTGCCAGCAGTGAAACGCGGGTTACTGGCTACACCTTC
J: TRBJ1-2
size: NA
D: NA
V: TRBV11-2

CDR3: CASSSGTDLAKNIQYF
DNA: TGTGCCAGCAGTTCCGGGACAGACTTAGCCAAAAACATTCAGTACTTC
J: TRBJ2-4
size: NA
D: TRBD1
V: TRBV7-6

CDR3: CASSPRTGTGGDEQYF
DNA: TGTGCCAGCTCACCGCGGACCGGGACAGGGGGTGACGAGCAGTACTTC
J: TRBJ2-7
size: NA
D: TRBD1
V: TRBV18

CDR3: CASRLNRITEAFF
DNA: TGTGCCAGCCGCCTGAACAGGATCACTGAAGCTTTCTTT
J: TRBJ1-1
size: few
D: NA
V: TRBV5-4

CDR3: CASSHPGGSNTEAFF
DNA: TGCGCCAGCAGTCACCCAGGGGGCTCGAACACTGAAGCTTTCTTT
J: TRBJ1-1
size: NA
D: TRBD1
V: TRBV23-1

CDR3: CASSPWTGNNEQFF
DNA: TGTGCCAGCAGCCCCTGGACAGGAAACAATGAGCAGTTCTTC
J: TRBJ2-1
size: once
D: TRBD1
V: TRBV7-8

CDR3: CASRTGDNNQPQHF
DNA: TGTGCCAGCAGGACCGGGGACAACAATCAGCCCCAGCATTTT
J: TRBJ1-5
size: once
D: NA
V: TRBV2

CDR3: CASSLGWTTPSEAFF
DNA: TGCGCCAGCAGCTTGGGGTGGACTACCCCCTCTGAAGCTTTCTTT
J: TRBJ1-1
size: NA
D: NA
V: TRBV5-1

CDR3: CASSSLAGSYNEQFF
DNA: TGTGCCAGCAGTTCCCTAGCGGGTTCCTACAATGAGCAGTTCTTC
J: TRBJ2-1
size: once
D: TRBD2
V: TRBV6-4

CDR3: CASSPWGLAGRTDTQYF
DNA: TGTGCCAGCAGTCCCTGGGGACTAGCGGGGCGCACAGATACGCAGTATTTT
J: TRBJ2-3
size: NA
D: TRBD2
V: TRBV2

CDR3: CASSLGGPGNTIYF
DNA: TGTGCCAGCAGCTTAGGGGGCCCTGGAAACACCATATATTTT
J: TRBJ1-3
size: NA
D: NA
V: TRBV7-2

CDR3: CASSQATLSGNQPQHF
DNA: TGTGCCAGCAGCCAAGCAACGTTGTCAGGGAATCAGCCCCAGCATTTT
J: TRBJ1-5
size: NA
D: NA
V: TRBV4-2

CDR3: CASSVISGGSGGAGETQYF
DNA: TGTGCCAGCAGCGTAATTTCAGGCGGCAGCGGGGGGGCCGGGGAGACCCAGTACTTC
J: TRBJ2-5
size: NA
D: TRBD2
V: TRBV9

CDR3: CASSQVGGYEQYF
DNA: TGCGCCAGCAGCCAGGTGGGGGGCTACGAGCAGTACTTC
J: TRBJ2-7
size: NA
D: NA
V: TRBV4-1

CDR3: CASRGDEKLFF
DNA: TGTGCCAGCAGGGGAGATGAAAAACTGTTTTTT
J: TRBJ1-4
size: NA
D: NA
V: TRBV12-3/TRBV12-4

CDR3: CASISGNTGELFF
DNA: TGCGCCAGCATCAGTGGGAACACCGGGGAGCTGTTTTTT
J: TRBJ2-2
size: NA
D: NA
V: TRBV5-1

CDR3: CASTSNQNRTPIPNYGYTF
DNA: TGTGCCAGCACCTCGAACCAGAACAGGACCCCTATCCCTAACTATGGCTACACCTTC
J: TRBJ1-2
size: few
D: NA
V: TRBV11-3

CDR3: CASSHILGQERSVGYTF
DNA: TGCGCCAGCAGCCACATCTTGGGACAGGAGAGATCCGTTGGCTACACCTTC
J: TRBJ1-2
size: once
D: TRBD1
V: TRBV10-2

CDR3: CAVQSSYNSPLHF
DNA: TGTGCCGTACAGAGCTCCTATAATTCACCCCTCCACTTT
J: TRBJ1-6
size: few
D: NA
V: TRBV6-5

CDR3: CASSEATGRETQYF
DNA: TGTGCCAGCAGTGAAGCAACAGGGCGAGAGACCCAGTACTTC
J: TRBJ2-5
size: once
D: NA
V: TRBV6-1

CDR3: CATSVLRYGYTF
DNA: TGTGCCACCAGTGTGCTACGCTATGGCTACACCTTC
J: TRBJ1-2
size: NA
D: NA
V: TRBV24-1

CDR3: CSVEEFEFNYGYTF
DNA: TGCAGCGTTGAAGAGTTTGAGTTTAACTATGGCTACACCTTC
J: TRBJ1-2
size: NA
D: NA
V: TRBV29-1

CDR3: CASSGQATLRVFF
DNA: TGTGCCAGCTCCGGACAGGCCACCCTGAGGGTTTTCTTC
J: TRBJ2-1
size: NA
D: TRBD1
V: TRBV28

CDR3: CSVDFGGGEEQYF
DNA: TGCAGCGTTGACTTCGGCGGAGGGGAAGAGCAGTACTTC
J: TRBJ2-7
size: NA
D: NA
V: TRBV29-1

CDR3: CASSQAGQTKNIQYF
DNA: TGCGCCAGCAGCCAAGCGGGACAGACTAAAAACATTCAGTACTTC
J: TRBJ2-4
size: few
D: TRBD1
V: TRBV4-1

CDR3: CAISERDRNTEAFF
DNA: TGTGCCATCTCGGAGCGAGATAGGAACACTGAAGCTTTCTTT
J: TRBJ1-1
size: NA
D: NA
V: TRBV10-3

CDR3: CASSYRPGSREQYF
DNA: TGTGCCAGCAGCTATAGACCGGGTTCGAGAGAGCAGTACTTC
J: TRBJ2-7
size: NA
D: NA
V: TRBV5-5

CDR3: CASSELIAGRAFF
DNA: TGTGCCAGCAGTGAATTGATAGCTGGAAGAGCTTTCTTT
J: TRBJ1-1
size: NA
D: NA
V: TRBV25-1

CDR3: CASRAGALRVEQYF
DNA: TGTGCCAGCAGAGCAGGGGCCTTAAGGGTGGAGCAGTACTTC
J: TRBJ2-7
size: NA
D: NA
V: TRBV28

CDR3: CASSAAGTGTVGSYEQYF
DNA: TGCGCCAGCAGCGCAGCCGGGACAGGGACGGTTGGATCCTACGAGCAGTACTTC
J: TRBJ2-7
size: NA
D: TRBD1
V: TRBV5-1

CDR3: CASSPEVQETQYF
DNA: TGTGCCAGCTCACCAGAGGTCCAAGAGACCCAGTACTTC
J: TRBJ2-5
size: NA
D: NA
V: TRBV18

CDR3: CSVAAGVAYNEQFF
DNA: TGCAGCGTTGCGGCGGGAGTTGCCTACAATGAGCAGTTCTTC
J: TRBJ2-1
size: NA
D: TRBD2
V: TRBV29-1

CDR3: CASSHGQGSYEQYF
DNA: TGTGCCAGCAGCCATGGACAGGGCTCCTACGAGCAGTACTTC
J: TRBJ2-7
size: NA
D: TRBD1
V: TRBV14